This TCR beta chain emerged from a study of identical twins. TCRdb reprocessed the 5' RACE reads via MiXCR and lists one record per CDR3 protein. The sample yields some 500,000 distinct CDR3 sequences, approximately 15% seen once. Germline CDR1 and CDR2: SGHTA and FQGTGA. V was pared by 1 base and J by 5 bases, with 18 bases between. The CDR3 length is 18 residues. Only a few counts were recorded for this clonotype. These data were likewise used in another study, on yellow fever vaccine responses in identical twins.

V is TRBV7-3 and J is TRBJ1-6; weak D call: TRBD1 (5 bases). This TCR was recovered from a woman aged 18-35 years in good health. Material: CD4+ T cells sorted from blood. This chain's CDR3 is CASSLMGQAKWDNSPLHF. CDR3 sequence (DNA): TGTGCCAGCAGCTTAATGGGGCAGGCCAAATGGGATAATTCACCCCTCCACTTT. The full variable domain, in which reference TRBV7-3 and TRBJ1-6 provide the parts outside the CDR3, is GAGVSQTPSNKVTEKGKYVELRCDPISGHTALYWYRQSLGQGPEFLIYFQGTGAADDSGLPNDRFFAVRPEGSVSTLKIQRTERGDSAVYLCASSLMGQAKWDNSPLHFGNGTRLTVT.